The clone carrying this T cell receptor beta chain was seen only a few times. The sample belongs to a study of T-cell memory formation after mild COVID-19. This CDR3 region has 14 residues. With 7 bases removed from V and 0 bases from J, the gap between germline ends came to 10 bases. MiXCR, run by TCRdb on the 5' RACE reads, gives a single entry per CDR3 protein. Of some 180,000 distinct CDR3 sequences listed, 10% to 15% are singletons. The sequencing sample was made of PBMCs or a T cell subset sorted from them (not recorded which). The receptor's source is a man aged 18 to 30 who had mild COVID-19 (a few samples of this study predate the infection). Cell type and time point are not known. This rearrangement joins TRBV12-3 or TRBV12-4 to TRBJ2-4; TRBD1 is a possible D gene (6 bases). CDR3 sequence: CASKTGIAKNIQYF. The CDR3 nucleotides read TGTGCCAGCAAAACAGGGATAGCCAAAAACATTCAGTACTTC.